These 4 T cell receptor beta chains were sequenced from one sample in a study of tumor-infiltrating lymphocytes in localized non-small cell lung cancer (TCRdb year 2021). The library was produced with the immunoSEQ multiplex PCR assay. TCRdb obtained this table from immuneACCESS and retained in-frame rearrangements with V and J assigned. These tables miss some clones; where compared with another copy, unresolved V genes account for less than half of the shortfall, and the remainder is unexplained. Across this sample there are 10,000 to 12,000 clones, with around 86% seen only once. The top ten clonotypes cover 7.8% of the sample. Source material: uninvolved lung tissue not adjacent to the tumor. The receptors were gathered from a human donor with non-small cell lung cancer.

This sequence joins TRBV5-6 and TRBJ2-3; D not resolved. V was pared by 4 bases and J by 7 bases, with 13 bases between. This CDR3 has 13 residues. The germline CDR1 and CDR2 sequences are SGHDT and YYEEEE. CDR3 DNA sequence: TGTGCCAGCAGCCGACGAGAGGTGAATACGCAGTATTTT. Translating gives CASSRREVNTQYF.

This clone was recorded once. The CDR3 DNA sequence: TGCGCCAGCAGGGGTCGGGACTGGGCTTCCTACGAGCAGTACTTC. Translation: CASRGRDWASYEQYF. The rearrangement uses TRBV10-2 and TRBJ2-7; D is possibly TRBD2 (6 bases). The CDR3 runs to 15 residues. CDR1 WSHSY and CDR2 SAAADI come from the germline V gene. V lost 6 bases, J lost 1 base, and 16 bases lay in between.

The chain joins TRBV5-1 to TRBJ1-2, with D hard to call. V lost 4 bases to trimming and J lost 1 base, with 14 bases between them. The germline V gene encodes CDR1 SGHRS and CDR2 YFSETQ. The CDR3 has 15 amino acids. The CDR3 loop reads CASSPLEGLNYGYTF. The CDR3 coding sequence is TGCGCCAGCAGCCCCTTGGAGGGCCTTAACTATGGCTACACCTTC.

The rearrangement joins TRBV9 to TRBJ1-5; D remains unclear. The germline CDR1 and CDR2 sequences are SGDLS and YYNGEE. The CDR3 is 11 residues long. V lost 0 bases and J 8 bases, leaving 3 bases between the germline ends. In nucleotides, the CDR3 is TGTGCCAGCAGCGTAGGGGAGCCCCAGCATTTT. This encodes CASSVGEPQHF. The entire variable domain, with the rest obtained from reference TRBV9 and TRBJ1-5, is as follows: DSGVTQTPKHLITATGQRVTLRCSPRSGDLSVYWYQQSLDQGLQFLIQYYNGEERAKGNILERFSAQQFPDLHSELNLSSLELGDSALYFCASSVGEPQHFGDGTRLSIL.